The sequence of this TCR beta chain was determined in a study of human T cells and chemical hapten exposure. Study information: After 6 days, upper back 0.01% DPC patch tests were scored.

The trim removed 1 base at V and 0 bases at J, leaving 5 bases unmatched. Germline V lookup: CDR1 LGHNA, CDR2 YSLEER. This CDR3 region has 18 residues. This clonotype was seen at least ten times. Stated time point: patch test 1, 2 weeks after DPC sensitization. Stated treatment: therapeutic diphenylcyclopropenone sensitization with weekly scalp DPC. During construction of the library, unique molecular identifiers were attached to individual cDNA molecules for quantitative, reproducible TCR counting. Using its own MiXCR run on the RACE reads, TCRdb lists one record per CDR3 protein. The sample includes about 100,000 distinct CDR3 sequences, approximately 10% of them seen just once.

V and J are TRBV4-3 and TRBJ2-6, with TRBD1 matching 8 bases. The sequence derives from a woman aged 40 to 50 with alopecia areata. Some clones in this sample may be carry-over from other donors' samples. The source was whole blood, collected in connection with sensitization to the hapten diphenylcyclopropenone (DPC). The CDR3 DNA follows: TGCGCCAGCAGCCAAGTGTCAGGGGGCCTCTCTGGGGCCAACGTCCTGACTTTC. It specifies CASSQVSGGLSGANVLTF.